This T cell receptor beta chain was obtained from a study of CD8 T cells in Susac syndrome. RNA totalling roughly 0.45 to 1 ug underwent reverse transcription with random hexamers. The authors amplified TCR beta CDR3 across 54 Vbeta and 13 Jbeta using immunoSEQ multiplex PCR. TCRdb recomputed calls from the immunoSEQ multiplex PCR reads with MiXCR, one row per CDR3 protein. The table includes about 210,000 distinct CDR3 sequences, about 95% detected once. The sequenced target, TCR beta, came from blood CD8+ and CD4+ T cells. Relapsing-remitting disease, either stable or active, was present in the multiple sclerosis controls, who were treatment-naive patients. Germline V gives CDR1 KGHSH, CDR2 LQKENI. CDR3 size: 15 residues. Trimming removed 2 bases at V and 4 bases at J, with 12 bases between.

The chain combines TRBV18 with TRBJ1-5, with D possibly TRBD1 on 5 matching bases. This TCR was sampled from a human donor with multiple sclerosis. Sequencing was performed on CD4+ T cells from PBMCs. This CDR3 is CASSPEGFGNQPQHF. The DNA for the CDR3 is TGTGCCAGCTCACCAGAGGGGTTCGGGAATCAGCCCCAGCATTTT.